Each of the 27 T cell receptor beta chains below was sequenced from the same sample in a study of T cells after yellow fever vaccination. TCRdb analysed the 5' RACE reads with MiXCR anew, one entry per CDR3 protein. The sample consists of around 4,800 distinct CDR3 sequences, approximately 8% of them appearing once. The sequencing used PBMCs, either bulk or a sorted T-cell subset (CD4+, CD8+, memory, or dextramer-sorted; not recorded which), collected 15 days after the yellow fever booster vaccination. The source is a man aged 25 to 45 who received the YFV17D yellow fever vaccine.

This clonotype appeared many times. The limits of the CDR3 on the DNA are not certain, so only TCRdb's listed CDR3 is given. The chain couples TRBV28 to TRBJ2-1; no DNA check was done on the table's D call, TRBD2. In germline, CDR1 is MDHEN, CDR2 SYDVKM. From its first to its last residue, the CDR3 has 17 amino acids. The CDR3: CASSTSLVPGRYNEQFF.

By sample fraction, this clonotype is medium-sized. The chain carries TRBV24-1 and TRBJ2-1, with 10 bases fitting TRBD2. Germline V CDR1 and CDR2: KGHDR, SFDVKD. The V segment lost 6 bases and the J segment 8 bases; nucleotides outside the gene matches: 6. CDR3 length: 14 residues. The CDR3 protein is CATSYSGRPYEQFF. For the CDR3, the DNA is TGTGCCACCAGTTATAGCGGGAGGCCCTATGAGCAGTTCTTC.

By sample share, this clonotype is medium-sized (0.01 to 0.1%). The V and J genes are TRBV6-5 and TRBJ1-1, with a weak D call TRBD1 (6 bases). Germline lookup yields CDR1 MNHEY and CDR2 SVGAGI. Trimming left V 6 bases short and J 5 bases short, with 7 bases between. There are 11 residues in the CDR3. Written as DNA, the CDR3 is TGTGCCAGCAGGCAGGGGACTGAAGCTTTCTTT. It translates to CASRQGTEAFF.

This clonotype was counted only a few times. J is TRBJ2-7 and V is TRBV7-2; 7 bases are a match to TRBD2. CDR3 length: 15 amino acids. Germline V gene sequence: CDR1 SGHTA, CDR2 FQGNSA. With V trimmed by 2 bases and J by 0 bases, 4 bases remained unmatched. The CDR3 spells CASSLTSVNSYEQYF. CDR3 coding DNA: TGTGCCAGCAGCTTAACTAGCGTAAACTCCTACGAGCAGTACTTC.

Judged by abundance, this clonotype is medium-sized. The chain joins TRBV10-3 to TRBJ2-1; 8 bases line up with TRBD2. Germline lookup yields CDR1 ENHRY and CDR2 SYGVKD. V lost 10 bases to trimming and J lost 9 bases; unmatched junction nucleotides: 5. This CDR3 is built from 11 residues. The chain's CDR3 is CANGRAGEQFF. The DNA for the CDR3 is TGTGCCAACGGGAGGGCCGGTGAGCAGTTCTTC.

By share of the sample, this clonotype is medium-sized. J is TRBJ2-7 and V is TRBV12-3 or TRBV12-4, with 10 bases that match TRBD1. The CDR3 is 15 amino acids. The V segment lost 3 bases and the J segment 5 bases; nucleotides outside the gene matches: 7. Here the CDR3 reads CASSFLRDRGHEQYF. The CDR3 region has the DNA TGTGCCAGCAGTTTCCTCCGGGACAGGGGCCACGAGCAGTACTTC.

This clonotype is medium-sized in the sample. This chain uses TRBV6-5 with TRBJ1-5; D is uncertain. The CDR3 totals 16 residues. The ends were cut back, 8 bases at V and 0 bases at J, with 17 bases in the middle. Looked up from germline, CDR1 is MNHEY and CDR2 is SVGAGI. DNA for the CDR3: TGTGCCAGCGAAAGGCGGACGGCCTATAGCAATCAGCCCCAGCATTTT. This codes for CASERRTAYSNQPQHF.

This clonotype is medium-sized within its sample. In DNA, the CDR3 is TGTGCCAGCAGTTACTCTGGTTCGGGGCCAAATGAAAAACTGTTTTTT. This gives the protein CASSYSGSGPNEKLFF. This chain connects TRBV6-5 to TRBJ1-4; the D gene is possibly TRBD1 (5 bases). Trimming stripped 0 bases from V and 5 bases from J, with 13 bases between. Germline assignment: CDR1 MNHEY and CDR2 SVGAGI. The length of the CDR3 is 16 residues.

By share, this clonotype ranks as medium-sized. The chain's CDR3 is CSARDAGTSYEQYF. CDR3 bases: TGCAGTGCTAGAGATGCAGGGACTAGCTACGAGCAGTACTTC. V usage is TRBV20-1 and J usage is TRBJ2-7; TRBD2 aligns across 8 bases. V was clipped by 0 bases and J by 3 bases; unmatched bases: 4. Germline V gene lookup returns CDR1 DFQATT and CDR2 SNEGSKA (reference sequence). The CDR3 has 14 amino acids.

The rearrangement uses TRBV12-3 or TRBV12-4 and TRBJ2-3; 9 bases fit TRBD2. CDR3 length: 16 residues. This CDR3 reads CLSPVWREGGTDTQYF. CDR3 nucleotide sequence: TGTTTAAGCCCCGTTTGGCGGGAGGGCGGCACAGATACGCAGTATTTT.

By sample fraction, this clonotype is medium-sized (0.01 to 0.1%). The CDR3 nucleotides are TGTGCCAGTAGTATACGGAGGTGGGGAGAGACCCAGTACTTC. Translation: CASSIRRWGETQYF. The chain joins TRBV19 to TRBJ2-5; D possibly corresponds to TRBD2 (5 bases). Germline loops: CDR1 LNHDA, CDR2 SQIVND (reference sequence). V lost 2 bases to trimming and J lost 4 bases, with 11 bases between them. This CDR3 contains 14 residues.

The CDR3 spells CAMGPGLLGEQYF. In nucleotides, the CDR3 is TGTGCCATGGGCCCCGGGCTGCTGGGCGAGCAGTACTTC. V gene TRBV5-6 combines with J gene TRBJ2-7; D gene ambiguous. CDR3 length equals 13 residues. Trimming pared 9 bases from V and 6 bases from J, leaving 19 bases between. The germline V gene encodes CDR1 SGHDT and CDR2 YYEEEE. The entire variable domain, with the rest obtained from reference TRBV5-6 and TRBJ2-7, is as follows: DAGVTQSPTHLIKTRGQQVTLRCSPKSGHDTVSWYQQALGQGPQFIFQYYEEEERQRGNFPDRFSGHQFPNYSSELNVNALLLGDSALYLCAMGPGLLGEQYFGPGTRLTVT.

By share of the sample, this clonotype is medium-sized. At one of its ends the junction is not consistent with the germline gene, which may arise from a read error. The chain links TRBV29-1 to TRBJ2-7; maybe TRBD1 (6 bases). The germline V gene has CDR1 SQVTM and CDR2 ANQGSEA. This CDR3 has 12 amino acids. The CDR3 sequence: CSVEDFGRGLHF. CDR3 sequence (DNA): TGCAGCGTTGAAGATTTTGGCAGGGGCCTCCACTTC.

The chain joins TRBV11-2 to TRBJ2-3, with D uncertain. This CDR3 has 14 residues. V lost 5 bases to trimming and J lost 6 bases, with 15 bases between them. The germline CDR1 and CDR2 sequences are SGHAT and FQNNGV. The CDR3 DNA reads as TGTGCCAGCAGCCCCCCTTCCGAGCCGGATACGCAGTATTTT. Amino acids: CASSPPSEPDTQYF.

This clonotype is medium-sized (0.01 to 0.1%) in the sample. CDR3 protein: CASSSDREYSGANVLTF. CDR3 DNA sequence: TGTGCCAGCAGCTCAGACAGGGAATACTCTGGGGCCAACGTCCTGACTTTC. This rearrangement joins TRBV7-8 to TRBJ2-6; 7 bases are a match to TRBD1. Trimming removed 4 bases from V and 0 bases from J; junction bases left unmatched: 6. CDR1 SGHVS and CDR2 FQNEAQ come from the germline V gene. The CDR3 is 17 amino acids.

This clonotype has more than one count but fewer than ten. A junction end diverges from the germline sequence, so it may reflect a read error. The rearrangement joins TRBV4-1 to TRBJ2-1; D not resolved. Germline V lookup: CDR1 MGHRA, CDR2 YSYEKL. CDR3 length equals 9 residues. Here the CDR3 reads CASRQAPLF. The CDR3 DNA reads as TGCGCCAGCAGACAAGCCCCTCTTTTC.

This clonotype is labeled medium-sized. The rearrangement links TRBV12-3 or TRBV12-4 to TRBJ1-1; no clear D gene. This CDR3 contains 16 residues. Deletions cut 5 bases from V and 1 base from J, with 17 bases between. The CDR3 nucleotides are TGTGCCAGCAGTGATACCGTGGGAGGCCCGAACACTGAAGCTTTCTTT. The encoded protein is CASSDTVGGPNTEAFF.

This clonotype is classed as medium-sized. The J gene is TRBJ2-1, the V gene TRBV12-3 or TRBV12-4; no firm D call. Trimming took off 5 bases at V and 4 bases at J, with 12 bases between the two ends. This CDR3 has 14 amino acids. The CDR3 DNA sequence: TGTGCCAGCAGTACTTACTCGTTATACAATGAGCAGTTCTTC. Amino acid sequence: CASSTYSLYNEQFF.

This clonotype is medium-sized by share. The chain's CDR3 is CASRPTSGSSGANVLTF. The CDR3 DNA sequence: TGTGCCAGCAGGCCGACTAGCGGGAGCTCTGGGGCCAACGTCCTGACTTTC. The J gene is TRBJ2-6, the V gene TRBV12-3 or TRBV12-4, with TRBD2 matching over 12 bases. The CDR3 loop spans 17 amino acids. The ends lost 6 bases at V and 0 bases at J; junction bases unmatched: 3.

This clonotype came up many times. The chain carries TRBV4-3 and TRBJ1-1; D perhaps matches TRBD1 (5 bases). Per germline, CDR1 LGHNA and CDR2 YSLEER. The CDR3 sequence is 17 residues long. Trimming removed 3 bases at V and 4 bases at J, with 21 bases between. CDR3 region: CASSQGTSKGFTTEAFF. The CDR3 DNA reads TGCGCCAGCAGCCAGGGTACCAGCAAGGGGTTCACCACTGAAGCTTTCTTT.

This clonotype appeared once. Germline is not matched at one junction end, which may reflect a read error. The chain has TRBV13 and TRBJ2-3, with 14 nucleotides matching TRBD2. The CDR3 contains 19 residues. The germline V gene encodes CDR1 PRHDT and CDR2 FYEKMQ (reference sequence). This CDR3 reads CAFCLGTSGSPKSIDTQYF. CDR3 DNA: TGTGCCTTCTGTTTAGGGACTAGCGGGAGTCCCAAGAGCATAGATACGCAGTATTTT.

This clonotype is labeled medium-sized (0.01 to 0.1%). The V call is TRBV12-3 or TRBV12-4, the J call TRBJ2-2, with D perhaps TRBD1 (5 bases). The CDR3 covers 13 residues. V was cut by 6 bases and J by 8 bases, with 13 bases left in between. The CDR3, as DNA: TGTGCCAGCAGGGGGCCCGGTGTAGGGGAGCTGTTTTTT. This codes for CASRGPGVGELFF.

Within the sample, this clonotype is medium-sized. The chain couples TRBV5-4 to TRBJ2-1; D tentatively reads TRBD1 or TRBD2 (5 bases each). The CDR3 is made up of 14 amino acids. CDR1 SGHNT and CDR2 YYREEE come from the germline V gene (reference sequence). V was shortened by 4 bases and J by 6 bases, with 14 bases between the two germline ends. In DNA, the CDR3 is TGTGCCAGCAGCCGAGGGGCAGGGATCAATGAGCAGTTCTTC. Protein sequence: CASSRGAGINEQFF.

This clonotype was counted many times. The V gene is TRBV7-2, the J gene TRBJ2-1, with 8 bases matching TRBD2. CDR1 SGHTA and CDR2 FQGNSA come from the germline V gene. The CDR3 spans 16 residues. V was pared by 2 bases and J by 5 bases, with 8 bases of the junction left unmatched. The CDR3 loop reads CASSLIGLAGNNEQFF. As DNA, the CDR3 is TGTGCCAGCAGCTTAATTGGGCTAGCGGGCAACAATGAGCAGTTCTTC.

By sample fraction, this clonotype is medium-sized (0.01 to 0.1%). The chain employs TRBV18 and TRBJ1-1; D gene uncertain. Trimming took 8 bases from V and 4 from J, leaving 17 bases between them. CDR3 length: 14 amino acids. Germline CDR1 and CDR2: KGHSH and LQKENI. CDR3 DNA: TGTGCCAGCCTACGGGTGGTTGGTACCACTGAAGCTTTCTTT. It translates to CASLRVVGTTEAFF.

Relative to its sample, this clonotype is medium-sized (0.01 to 0.1%). The chain links TRBV12-3 or TRBV12-4 to TRBJ2-2, with D maybe TRBD2 (6 bases). This CDR3 comprises 14 residues. Trimming removed 5 bases at V and 5 bases at J, with 12 bases between. The CDR3 coding sequence is TGTGCCAGCAGTCACGGACTAAGAACCGGGGAGCTGTTTTTT. As protein: CASSHGLRTGELFF.

This clonotype is judged medium-sized (0.01 to 0.1%). The chain uses TRBV5-1 and TRBJ1-1; D gene unclear. The V end lost 1 base, the J end lost 5 bases, and 9 bases lay between the germline ends. Germline CDR1 is SGHRS and CDR2 is YFSETQ. The CDR3 is 13 residues long. CDR3 sequence (DNA): TGCGCCAGCAGCTTGAACTGGGGTACTGAAGCTTTCTTT. It encodes CASSLNWGTEAFF.